These T cell receptor beta chains were read from a single sample in a study of T cell responses to AZD1222 COVID-19 vaccine. TCRdb's table, derived via immunoSEQ multiplex PCR, lists solely in-frame clones and lacks some. Of fewer than 75,000 clones detected, around 86% appear once; the ten largest clones hold roughly 19%. The sample was peripheral blood, taken on day 0 of AZD1222 vaccination. These receptors were obtained from an adult in good health. Both conserved end residues are part of each CDR3. A D gene is named only where the DNA matches it firmly.

cdr3_nt cdr3_aa j_call v_call d_call
TGTGCCAGCAGCTTAGATTGGGGACTGTCCTATAATTCACCCCTCCACTTT CASSLDWGLSYNSPLHF TRBJ1-6 TRBV11-2 NA
TGTGCCAGCAGTGATTACAGGCAGGGGGGCAATCAGCCCCAGCATTTT CASSDYRQGGNQPQHF TRBJ1-5 TRBV2 TRBD1
TGTGCCAGCAGCGTCCCGGACAGGGAGCAAGAGACCCAGTACTTC CASSVPDREQETQYF TRBJ2-5 TRBV5-4 TRBD1
TGTGCCAGCAGCCAGACGGACAAGGGTGGAAACACCATATATTTT CASSQTDKGGNTIYF TRBJ1-3 TRBV3-1/TRBV3-2 NA
TGTGCCAGCAGCGCACTACGGGACAGGGACCCGCACCGGGGTGGCTACACCTTC CASSALRDRDPHRGGYTF TRBJ1-2 TRBV9 TRBD1
TGTGCCAGCAGAACCGGGTTCCAAATGACTGAAGCTTTCTTT CASRTGFQMTEAFF TRBJ1-1 TRBV5-4 NA
TGCGCCAGCAGCTTGGGACCGGATAACTATGGCTACACCTTC CASSLGPDNYGYTF TRBJ1-2 TRBV5-1 NA
TGTGCCAGCAGCTTTTCCGGTCCAGATACGCAGTATTTT CASSFSGPDTQYF TRBJ2-3 TRBV11-3 NA
TGTGCCAGCTCCCTGCGGACAGGGAACACCGGGGAGCTGTTTTTT CASSLRTGNTGELFF TRBJ2-2 TRBV25-1 TRBD1
TGTGCCAGCAGTCCCTCAGGCGGGGCGAGGCCCCAGCATTTT CASSPSGGARPQHF TRBJ1-5 TRBV28 NA